This T cell receptor beta chain was observed in a study of blood T cell repertoires in COVID-19. Study at large: The United States, Italy and Spain were the sources of the acute and convalescent COVID-19 samples. T cells, B-cell-depleted T cells, or PBMCs supplied cDNA or gDNA.

V was cut by 2 bases and J by 7 bases, with 8 bases left in between. In germline, CDR1 is LNHDA, CDR2 SQIVND (reference sequence). The CDR3 is 12 amino acids. In the authors' workflow: The authors estimated nucleated cell counts from reference gene primer amplification. The method was immunoSEQ multiplex PCR; TCRdb's version includes in-frame clones alone and lacks a portion of them. V, J and clone size were drawn from that table, and D and trimming were deduced from the DNA. The table lists approximately 240,000 clones, about 83% of them singletons, with 5.5% in the top ten. Specimen: peripheral blood. The receptor comes from a human donor in a cohort sampled during active COVID-19. V and J are TRBV19 and TRBJ1-2, with a possible D match to TRBD1 (6 bases). DNA of the CDR3: TGTGCCAGTAGTATAACAGGGTTTGGCTACACCTTC. It encodes CASSITGFGYTF.